The 13 T cell receptor beta chains below all came from one sample that was sequenced in a study of graft-versus-host responses after intestinal transplantation. Method: immunoSEQ multiplex PCR; TCRdb's copy keeps in-frame clones and lacks some. The table has more than 100,000 clones, 93% seen once. These receptors have no known antigen. The material was unstimulated CD8+ T cells sorted from spleen or lymph node cells, obtained before intestinal transplant. The receptors derive from a human donor who received an intestinal transplant.

The chain links TRBV10-2 to TRBJ2-5, with D hard to call. The CDR3 is 13 residues long. Germline V gene data show CDR1 as WSHSY and CDR2 as SAAADI. V was pared by 7 bases and J by 5 bases, with 14 bases between. CDR3 region: CASTQTPTETQYF. CDR3 sequence (DNA): TGCGCCAGCACCCAGACTCCCACGGAGACCCAGTACTTC.

The chain recombines TRBV4-1 with TRBJ2-1; D call uncertain. The germline CDR1 and CDR2 sequences are MGHRA and YSYEKL. CDR3 length: 16 amino acids. Trimming pared 1 base from V and 2 bases from J, leaving 12 bases between. The CDR3 spells CASSQVVGPAYNEQFF. The DNA of the CDR3 is TGCGCCAGCAGCCAAGTTGTCGGGCCCGCCTACAATGAGCAGTTCTTC.

The J gene is TRBJ2-2, the V gene TRBV4-1; 9 nucleotides line up with TRBD1. The germline CDR1 and CDR2 sequences are MGHRA and YSYEKL. The length of the CDR3 is 19 residues. Losses at the gene ends were 3 bases for V and 5 bases for J; bases not matched to a gene: 16. The CDR3 sequence is CASSQRGKGQGTYTGELFF. The CDR3 DNA is TGCGCCAGCAGCCAGAGGGGGAAAGGACAGGGGACTTATACCGGGGAGCTGTTTTTT.

This chain joins TRBV7-9 and TRBJ2-7; 8 bases are a match to TRBD1. V dropped 5 bases and J dropped 3; count of bases not matched to a gene: 12. There are 16 residues in the CDR3. The V gene's germline CDR1 is SEHNR and CDR2 FQNEAQ (reference sequence). The CDR3 DNA sequence: TGTGCCAGCAGCCGGGGACAACCACAGGGGGGCTACGAGCAGTACTTC. As protein: CASSRGQPQGGYEQYF.

This sequence joins TRBV5-1 and TRBJ2-1, with D maybe TRBD1 (5 bases). Germline V CDR1 and CDR2: SGHRS, YFSETQ. The V and J ends lost 5 bases and 5 bases respectively, with 23 bases between them. The CDR3 covers 17 residues. The CDR3, as DNA: TGCGCCAGCAGTGATGGCAGGGCCATATTTTTGAACAATGAGCAGTTCTTC. Protein: CASSDGRAIFLNNEQFF.

The chain is built from TRBV4-1 and TRBJ1-4; TRBD1 might be the D (5 bases). The germline gives CDR1 MGHRA, CDR2 YSYEKL. The CDR3 extends over 12 amino acids. The V gene lost 4 bases and the J gene lost 15 bases, with 15 bases spanning the gap. The CDR3 coding sequence is TGCGCCAGCAGCCTTAATGGCGGGACGGTGTTTTTT. Its protein product is CASSLNGGTVFF.

This chain joins TRBV5-1 and TRBJ2-1; TRBD2 aligns across 9 bases. CDR3 size: 16 residues. Trimming cost V 4 bases and J 0 bases; bases outside gene matches: 5. Germline V gene lookup returns CDR1 SGHRS and CDR2 YFSETQ. CDR3 DNA sequence: TGCGCCAGCAGCCCTAGCGGGGAGAGCTCCTACAATGAGCAGTTCTTC. Protein sequence: CASSPSGESSYNEQFF.

This clone occurred once. This chain links TRBV4-1 with TRBJ1-4, with 7 bases fitting TRBD1. Trimming at V came to 4 bases and at J to 4 bases, leaving 3 bases not matched to a gene. This CDR3 has 14 amino acids. Germline V lookup: CDR1 MGHRA, CDR2 YSYEKL. The CDR3 DNA reads as TGCGCCAGCAGCCCGGACAGGTTTAATGAAAAACTGTTTTTT. It yields the protein CASSPDRFNEKLFF.

CDR3: CASSLVVGDTYEQYF. The CDR3, as DNA: TGCGCCAGCAGCTTGGTTGTGGGGGACACCTACGAGCAGTACTTC. This chain connects TRBV5-1 to TRBJ2-7, with D perhaps matching TRBD1 (6 bases). Per germline, CDR1 SGHRS and CDR2 YFSETQ. The CDR3 runs 15 residues. Trimming stripped 0 bases from V and 2 bases from J, with 12 bases between.

CDR3 sequence reads: CASSLGSFSGNTIYF. Here the CDR3 DNA reads TGTGCCAGCAGCTTGGGGTCCTTCTCTGGAAACACCATATATTTT. The J gene is TRBJ1-3, the V gene TRBV5-6; D is unresolved. The CDR3 runs to 15 residues. The germline V and J ends were trimmed by 0 bases and 0 bases, with 7 bases remaining between them. CDR1 is SGHDT, CDR2 YYEEEE, per germline.

The CDR3 reads CAWSVGSGGANYGYTF. The CDR3 coding sequence is TGTGCCTGGAGTGTAGGATCAGGGGGAGCTAACTATGGCTACACCTTC. The J gene is TRBJ1-2, the V gene TRBV30; 7 bases align to TRBD1. Trimming at V came to 0 bases and at J to 0 bases, leaving 7 bases not matched to a gene. Per the germline V gene, CDR1 is GTSNPN and CDR2 is SVGIG (reference sequence). The CDR3 runs 16 residues.

This clone was seen just once. J is TRBJ2-2 and V is TRBV2, with 8 bases matching TRBD1. The CDR3 runs 18 residues. Germline V gives CDR1 SNHLY, CDR2 FYNNEI. The ends lost 1 base at V and 6 bases at J; junction bases unmatched: 13. In DNA, the CDR3 is TGTGCCAGCAGTGAAGGCAGGGGGCGCGTCCTGGCCGCCGGGGAGCTGTTTTTT. The encoded protein is CASSEGRGRVLAAGELFF.

The chain uses TRBV27 and TRBJ2-3; TRBD2 agrees at 7 bases. J lost 4 bases, V lost 2 bases, and 3 bases had no gene match. Germline CDR1 MNHEY, CDR2 SMNVEV (reference sequence). The CDR3 has 14 amino acids. The CDR3 region is CASSLGTTPDTQYF. CDR3 nucleotide sequence: TGTGCCAGCAGTTTAGGGACTACTCCAGATACGCAGTATTTT.